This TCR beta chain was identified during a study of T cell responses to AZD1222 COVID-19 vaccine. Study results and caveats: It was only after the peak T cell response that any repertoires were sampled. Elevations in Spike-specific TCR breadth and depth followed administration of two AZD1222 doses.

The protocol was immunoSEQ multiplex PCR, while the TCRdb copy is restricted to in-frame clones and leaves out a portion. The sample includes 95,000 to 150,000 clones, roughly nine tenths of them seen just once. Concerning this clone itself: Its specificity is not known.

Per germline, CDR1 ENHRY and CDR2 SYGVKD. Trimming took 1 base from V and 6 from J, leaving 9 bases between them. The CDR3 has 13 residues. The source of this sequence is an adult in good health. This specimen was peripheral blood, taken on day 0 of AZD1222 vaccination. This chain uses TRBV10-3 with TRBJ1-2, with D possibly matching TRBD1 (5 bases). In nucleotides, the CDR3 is TGTGCCATCAGTGAGTGGGGGGTAGATGGCTACACCTTC. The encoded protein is CAISEWGVDGYTF.